Presented here are 14 T cell receptor beta chains from one specimen sequenced in a study of cytomegalovirus exposure and HLA in healthy donors. A multiplex PCR was run with 60 Vbeta primers and 13 Jbeta primers. Sequencing used immunoSEQ multiplex PCR; TCRdb keeps in-frame clones, though not all of them. The sample shows some 97,000 clones, about 68% of them seen only once. Sequenced sample: PBMCs. These receptors were obtained from a male donor in good health and CMV-seropositive.

The V call is TRBV5-1, the J call TRBJ2-3; TRBD1 is a possible D gene (6 bases). The V gene's germline CDR1 is SGHRS and CDR2 YFSETQ. The CDR3 is 15 amino acids. Trimming shortened V by 0 bases and J by 4 bases, and 12 bases separated the two germline ends. In DNA form, the CDR3 reads TGCGCCAGCAGCTTGGAGGCAGGGGACGCAGATACGCAGTATTTT. It is translated as CASSLEAGDADTQYF.

V usage is TRBV15 and J usage is TRBJ2-5, with D tentatively TRBD2 (6 bases). From germline, CDR1 is LNHNV and CDR2 YYDKDF (reference sequence). The length of the CDR3 is 15 residues. Trimming shortened V by 0 bases and J by 2 bases, and 10 bases separated the two germline ends. The CDR3 bases are TGTGCCACCAGCAGAGACCGGGGGATGCAAGAGACCCAGTACTTC. It codes for CATSRDRGMQETQYF.

The V gene is TRBV4-2, the J gene TRBJ2-1; tentative D call: TRBD1 (6 bases). The CDR3 has 14 amino acids. The V gene lost 3 bases and the J gene lost 6 bases, with 12 bases spanning the gap. The V gene's germline CDR1 is LGHNA and CDR2 YNFKEQ. The CDR3 nucleotides read TGTGCCAGCAGCCACACCTCAGGGGTCAATGAGCAGTTCTTC. Protein product: CASSHTSGVNEQFF.

This chain links TRBV7-2 with TRBJ1-2; 12 nucleotides align to TRBD1. The CDR3 contains 15 residues. In germline, CDR1 is SGHTA, CDR2 FQGNSA. J was trimmed by 6 bases and V by 2 bases; bases with no gene match: 4. CDR3 protein: CASSLFGTGGHGYTF. The CDR3 nucleotides read TGTGCCAGCAGCTTATTCGGGACAGGGGGCCATGGCTACACCTTC.

This clone was seen a single time. The chain couples TRBV27 to TRBJ1-2, with D unclear. V lost 5 bases to trimming and J lost 4 bases, with 29 bases between them. CDR1 is MNHEY and CDR2 is SMNVEV in the germline V gene (reference sequence). This CDR3 is 19 amino acids long. CDR3 region: CASSGAVGRARSDGYGYTF. In nucleotides, the CDR3 is TGTGCCAGCAGTGGAGCAGTTGGCCGTGCACGCTCGGATGGCTATGGCTACACCTTC.

This chain connects TRBV9 to TRBJ2-7; 9 nucleotides align to TRBD1. CDR3 length: 14 residues. The V and J ends lost 2 bases and 3 bases, in that order; junction bases with no gene match: 3. Per the germline V gene, CDR1 is SGDLS and CDR2 is YYNGEE. The CDR3 region has the DNA TGTGCCAGCAGCGTCGGACAGGGGTACTACGAGCAGTACTTC. This codes for CASSVGQGYYEQYF.

V is TRBV5-5 and J is TRBJ1-5; possibly TRBD1 for D (6 bases). The CDR3 has 15 residues. Per the germline V gene, CDR1 is SGHKS and CDR2 is YYEKEE (reference sequence). Trimming pared 0 bases from V and 3 bases from J, leaving 10 bases between. The CDR3 DNA is TGTGCCAGCAGCTTGGTTACAGGGCCCAATCAGCCCCAGCATTTT. This sequence encodes CASSLVTGPNQPQHF.

This clone was observed many times. As DNA, the CDR3 is TGTGCCAGCAGCCCGTGGACAGCTCCCCAAGAGACCCAGTACTTC. This codes for CASSPWTAPQETQYF. The V and J genes are TRBV9 and TRBJ2-5; a weak D match, TRBD1 (6 bases). The CDR3 consists of 15 residues. V lost 4 bases and J lost 1, with 14 bases in between. The germline CDR1 and CDR2 sequences are SGDLS and YYNGEE.

The rearrangement joins TRBV5-6 to TRBJ1-5; perhaps TRBD1 as D (6 bases). The length of the CDR3 is 14 residues. The germline V gene encodes CDR1 SGHDT and CDR2 YYEEEE. V lost 4 bases, J lost 4 bases, and 12 bases lay in between. Here the CDR3 reads CASSHRVENQPQHF. CDR3 coding DNA: TGTGCCAGCAGCCACAGGGTTGAGAATCAGCCCCAGCATTTT.

This rearrangement joins TRBV29-1 to TRBJ2-5; 8 nucleotides match TRBD2. CDR1 and CDR2 (germline): SQVTM, ANQGSEA. The CDR3 is 15 amino acids. J lost 3 bases, V lost 0 bases, and 6 bases had no gene match. CDR3 sequence (DNA): TGCAGCGTTGAAGATGGGCGGGGGGCTGAAGAGACCCAGTACTTC. It encodes CSVEDGRGAEETQYF.

The V and J genes are TRBV2 and TRBJ1-4; D is possibly TRBD1 (6 bases). The CDR3 spans 15 residues. CDR1 and CDR2 from the germline V gene are SNHLY and FYNNEI. V was clipped by 3 bases and J by 8 bases, with 16 bases between them. CDR3 residues: CASSDFGGQLEKLFF. CDR3 nucleotide sequence: TGTGCCAGCAGTGACTTCGGGGGGCAATTGGAAAAACTGTTTTTT.

The chain carries TRBV10-3 and TRBJ1-5; D uncertain. Per germline, CDR1 ENHRY and CDR2 SYGVKD. V was shortened by 0 bases and J by 9 bases, with 6 bases between the two germline ends. The CDR3 length is 12 residues. CDR3 in amino acids: CAISESLRPQHF. Here the CDR3 DNA reads TGTGCCATCAGTGAGTCGCTGCGGCCCCAGCATTTT.

This rearrangement joins TRBV11-3 to TRBJ1-2, with D tentatively TRBD1 (5 bases). The CDR3 has 15 amino acids. CDR1 SGHNT and CDR2 YENEEA come from the germline V gene. Trimming left V 5 bases short and J 2 bases short, with 15 bases between. CDR3 coding DNA: TGTGCCAGCAGCCGGGTTGGGGGGGGAAACTATGGCTACACCTTC. Translation: CASSRVGGGNYGYTF. The full variable domain, its missing parts supplied by reference TRBV11-3 and TRBJ1-2, is EAGVVQSPRYKIIEKKQPVAFWCNPISGHNTLYWYLQNLGQGPELLIRYENEEAVDDSQLPKDRFSAERLKGVDSTLKIQPAELGDSAVYLCASSRVGGGNYGYTFGSGTRLTVV.

The chain is built from TRBV5-1 and TRBJ1-6, with no clear D. The germline V gene encodes CDR1 SGHRS and CDR2 YFSETQ. This CDR3 region has 17 residues. Deletions cut 2 bases from V and 0 bases from J, with 12 bases between. CDR3 protein: CASSLDSESSYNSPLHF. In DNA form, the CDR3 reads TGCGCCAGCAGCTTAGACTCGGAGAGCTCCTATAATTCACCCCTCCACTTT.